Many counts were recorded for the clone carrying this T cell receptor beta chain. No antigen is known for it. The sample originates from a study of OX40 agonist ivuxolimab in advanced cancers. Study details: Patients with hepatocellular carcinoma, melanoma, renal cell or head and neck cancer made up the dose-escalation patients.

Sequenced by immunoSEQ multiplex PCR; TCRdb stores in-frame clones only, minus some. The sample contains approximately 90,000 clones, nearly 90% of which appear only once. The study's findings and limits: Doses of 0.1 to 3.0 mg/kg were accompanied by clonal expansion of CD4+ and CD8+ blood T cells by week 6.

This clonotype was obtained from an adult with an advanced solid tumor such as melanoma, head and neck, liver or kidney cancer. The specimen comprised CD4+ or CD8+ T cells sorted from blood, sampled in a trial of the OX40 agonist ivuxolimab.

Written as DNA, the CDR3 is TGTGCCAGCAGCCAAGTTTACCTAGGTGAGCAGTTCTTC. Protein product: CASSQVYLGEQFF. The chain combines TRBV14 with TRBJ2-1; the D is unclear. Germline-derived CDR1 and CDR2 are SGHDN and FVKESK. The CDR3 is 13 amino acids. V lost 1 base and J 9 bases, leaving 10 bases between the germline ends.